This T cell receptor (beta chain) was profiled in a study of T-cell reconstitution after alpha-beta-depleted transplantation in children. Broader study findings: After one year, T-cell counts and TCRbeta diversity mostly came from new T cells. Expanded graft clones numbering several hundred reportedly gave rise to alpha-beta T cells about two months after transplant. Surviving recipient T cells and intrathymic progenitors accounted for some patients' high TCRbeta diversity at day 60.

The CDR3 is 12 residues long. V shed 3 bases and J shed 5 bases, with 8 bases lying between them. It was with unique molecular identifiers that the TCRbeta library was prepared. MiXCR was run by TCRdb on the PCR reads, yielding one entry per CDR3 protein. The sample holds about a million distinct CDR3 sequences; about 29% are singletons and the top ten take 28%. This clonotype occurred many times. What it recognizes is unknown. This specimen was PBMCs, mostly from graft donor cells, taken 360 days after TCRalphabeta/CD19-depleted stem cell transplant. This clonotype was obtained from a boy in the first two years of life who had a stem cell transplant for SCID, so the T cells may come from the graft donor. This chain links TRBV12-3 or TRBV12-4 with TRBJ2-7, with D possibly called TRBD1 or TRBD2 (5 bases each). CDR3 loop: CASSFGGHEQYF. CDR3 in DNA: TGTGCCAGCAGTTTTGGGGGTCACGAGCAGTACTTC.